These T cell receptor beta chains were read from a single sample in a study of regulatory T cells in long-lasting Graves disease. TCRdb independently ran MiXCR on the multiplex PCR reads; one entry per CDR3 protein. The sample lists about 470,000 distinct CDR3 sequences; around 15% were seen once. These records were also assigned to another study, of T cells in Graves' hyperthyroidism and ophthalmopathy.

The sample here was peripheral blood mononuclear cells (PBMCs), taken at new diagnosis, from a patient treated with antithyroid drugs. These receptors all come from a middle-aged man with Graves disease. CDR3s include the opening cysteine and the closing phenylalanine or tryptophan. The order of the fields is V gene, J gene, D gene, CDR3 protein. A D gene is named only where the DNA matches it firmly.

TRBV2,TRBJ2-1,NA,CASSVTALEQFF
TRBV20-1,TRBJ1-5,TRBD1,CSAGGTASSNQPQHF
TRBV24-1,TRBJ2-1,TRBD2,CATSDPTSGSSWSYNEQFF
TRBV11-2,TRBJ2-5,TRBD2,CASSLASGGETQYF
TRBV5-1,TRBJ2-2,TRBD1,CASSLDRGDTGELFF
TRBV12-3/TRBV12-4,TRBJ2-7,TRBD1,CASSPGRYRQGRNEQYF
TRBV2,TRBJ2-7,NA,CASSGTWSSYEQYF
TRBV12-3/TRBV12-4,TRBJ2-3,TRBD2,CASSPRIAGETDTQYF
TRBV28,TRBJ2-1,NA,CASQAGNEQFF
TRBV7-9,TRBJ2-7,TRBD2,CASSSGTSREQYF
TRBV25-1,TRBJ2-3,NA,CASSPRTNLFKDTQYF
TRBV12-3/TRBV12-4,TRBJ2-3,NA,CASSFRASTDTQYF
TRBV2,TRBJ2-7,TRBD1,CASMPPGQGRNEQYF
TRBV6-2/TRBV6-3,TRBJ2-1,NA,CASSRAPWDEQFF
TRBV20-1,TRBJ2-7,TRBD2,CSQLAGGSSYEQYF
TRBV5-1,TRBJ2-3,NA,CASSLSRETDTQYF
TRBV7-9,TRBJ2-7,NA,CASSAARAYEQYF
TRBV6-5,TRBJ1-2,NA,CASSYSSGLVDGYTF
TRBV19,TRBJ1-1,TRBD1,CASRRDRGVDTEAFF
TRBV24-1,TRBJ2-1,NA,CATSEANEQFF
TRBV28,TRBJ1-3,NA,CASFSSGNTIYF
TRBV7-2,TRBJ1-4,NA,CASSSTFLPNEKLFF
TRBV12-3/TRBV12-4,TRBJ2-2,TRBD2,CASSFPREGDTGELFF
TRBV12-3/TRBV12-4,TRBJ2-1,NA,CASSSIGPRGNEQFF
TRBV28,TRBJ2-1,TRBD2,CASSFWVAGIWEQFF
TRBV20-1,TRBJ1-1,TRBD1,CSAPGLAGDRTGRRTEAFF
TRBV11-3,TRBJ2-1,TRBD2,CASSLDVAGDDEQFF
TRBV10-3,TRBJ2-3,NA,CATADSASTDTQYF
TRBV6-1,TRBJ2-7,NA,CASTPLGGRSYEQYF
TRBV5-1,TRBJ2-1,NA,CASTLGLYNEQFF
TRBV12-3/TRBV12-4,TRBJ1-1,NA,CASRASGENTEAFF
TRBV5-1,TRBJ2-3,NA,CASSLGQFLITDTQYF
TRBV20-1,TRBJ2-3,NA,CSARDGANRDTQYF
TRBV28,TRBJ1-4,NA,CASSLLLEKLFF
TRBV6-2/TRBV6-3,TRBJ2-5,NA,CASRELGETQYF
TRBV5-1,TRBJ2-3,NA,CASRRAENTDTQYF
TRBV2,TRBJ2-7,NA,CASNGQSSYEQYF
TRBV7-9,TRBJ1-2,TRBD1,CASSPWDSYTANGYTF
TRBV2,TRBJ2-3,NA,CASREDRDSLPSTDTQYF
TRBV19,TRBJ1-1,NA,CASSLPLGTEAFF
TRBV11-2,TRBJ2-5,NA,CASSLVGRVQETQYF
TRBV18,TRBJ2-7,TRBD2,CASSPIGGRSSYEQYF
TRBV7-2,TRBJ1-1,NA,CASSLARSMNTEAFF
TRBV2,TRBJ1-1,NA,CASSELGGKRTEAFF
TRBV19,TRBJ2-2,NA,CASSMLPGAGGLFF
TRBV7-6,TRBJ2-5,TRBD2,CASSRRTSGETQYF